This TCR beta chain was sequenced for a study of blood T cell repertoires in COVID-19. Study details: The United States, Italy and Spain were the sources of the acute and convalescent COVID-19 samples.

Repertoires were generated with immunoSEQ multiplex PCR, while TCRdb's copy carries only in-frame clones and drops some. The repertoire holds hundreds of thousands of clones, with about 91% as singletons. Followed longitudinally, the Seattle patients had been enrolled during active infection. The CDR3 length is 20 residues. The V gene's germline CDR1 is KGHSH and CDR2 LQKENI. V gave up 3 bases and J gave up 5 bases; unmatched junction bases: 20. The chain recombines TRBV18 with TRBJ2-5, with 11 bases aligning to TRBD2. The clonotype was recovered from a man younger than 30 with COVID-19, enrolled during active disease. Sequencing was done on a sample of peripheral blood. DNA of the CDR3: TGTGCCAGCTCACCCGATCTTCGCCCGGGACTAGCGGATCGTAAGGAGACCCAGTACTTC. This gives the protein CASSPDLRPGLADRKETQYF.